The 6 T cell receptor beta chains presented below share a single source sample, sequenced in a study of T cells in Graves' hyperthyroidism and ophthalmopathy. Amplified TCR beta CDR3 regions derived from RNA transcripts. HTBI primers were used for first-round RT-PCR of the TCR CDR3. TCRdb itself ran the multiplex PCR reads through MiXCR, one entry per CDR3 protein. The data contain about 500,000 distinct CDR3 sequences, 15% to 20% of them singletons. Sequences were obtained from blood. The receptors here all came from a woman between 18 and 29 years old with Graves' ophthalmopathy.

This chain joins TRBV20-1 and TRBJ2-1; D tentatively fits TRBD1 or TRBD2 (5 bases each). This CDR3 has 15 amino acids. V was shortened by 2 bases and J by 6 bases, with 17 bases between the two germline ends. Germline V lookup: CDR1 DFQATT, CDR2 SNEGSKA (reference sequence). The CDR3 here is CSARSGRQRANEQFF. CDR3 in DNA: TGCAGTGCTAGATCCGGCAGACAGAGGGCCAATGAGCAGTTCTTC.

There are many counts of this clonotype. The gene calls are TRBV7-2 and TRBJ2-7; D gene unclear. The V end was cut by 1 base, the J end by 2 bases, with 12 bases between. Germline V gene data show CDR1 as SGHTA and CDR2 as FQGNSA. The CDR3 length is 15 residues. CDR3 coding DNA: TGTGCCAGCAGCTTAGACAGCCCGTTCCCCTACGAGCAGTACTTC. Protein: CASSLDSPFPYEQYF.

The V gene is TRBV10-3, the J gene TRBJ1-3; TRBD1 matches at 7 bases. V was pared by 11 bases and J by 0 bases, with 4 bases of the junction left unmatched. The germline gives CDR1 ENHRY, CDR2 SYGVKD. The length of the CDR3 is 13 residues. CDR3 loop: CAGTARSGNTIYF. Written as DNA, the CDR3 is TGTGCCGGGACAGCCCGCTCTGGAAACACCATATATTTT.

Only a few counts were recorded for this clonotype. The chain combines TRBV5-1 with TRBJ2-1; the D is unclear. Trimming removed 0 bases from V and 0 bases from J, with 10 bases in between. The CDR3 spans 16 residues. Germline V gene lookup returns CDR1 SGHRS and CDR2 YFSETQ. The CDR3 here is CASSLAPASSYNEQFF. CDR3 DNA: TGCGCCAGCAGCTTGGCCCCAGCGAGCTCCTACAATGAGCAGTTCTTC.

At least ten counts were recorded for this clonotype. The J gene is TRBJ2-2, the V gene TRBV27; D might be TRBD1 (6 bases). Trimming stripped 5 bases from V and 1 base from J, with 11 bases between. From germline, CDR1 is MNHEY and CDR2 SMNVEV (reference sequence). This CDR3 region has 15 residues. The CDR3 nucleotides read TGTGCCAGCAGTCCGAACAGGGAGAACACCGGGGAGCTGTTTTTT. It codes for CASSPNRENTGELFF.

This clonotype showed up just a few times. The chain employs TRBV30 and TRBJ2-7; no definite D call. The length of the CDR3 is 13 residues. Per germline, CDR1 GTSNPN and CDR2 SVGIG (reference sequence). With 3 bases removed from V and 0 bases from J, the gap between germline ends came to 9 bases. CDR3 in DNA: TGTGCCTGGAGGTTGACTGTCTCCTACGAGCAGTACTTC. Its translation is CAWRLTVSYEQYF.